Listed below are T cell receptor beta chains from one sample, sequenced in a study of cytomegalovirus exposure and HLA in healthy donors. The repertoire was sequenced with immunoSEQ multiplex PCR; TCRdb's copy has only in-frame clones and lacks some. The table lists more than 100,000 clones, around four fifths of them singletons, with about 1.5% in the top ten. Sequenced material: PBMCs. These receptors were taken from a woman in her 40s in good health and CMV-seronegative. CDR3s include the opening cysteine and the closing phenylalanine or tryptophan. Each record gives: CDR3 length, V gene, D gene, J gene, clone size, CDR3 DNA, CDR3 protein. D genes are given only for firm matches. Some rows have no size entry. The others give once, few or many, or a class for an expanded clone.

length: 11; V: TRBV7-9; D: NA; J: TRBJ1-4; size: NA; DNA: TGTGCCAGCAGCTTCGATGAAAAACTGTTTTTT; CDR3: CASSFDEKLFF
length: 17; V: TRBV5-1; D: NA; J: TRBJ1-1; size: NA; DNA: TGCGCCAGCAGCTTGGGCCCTGACAGCCTAGGTGACACTGAAGCTTTCTTT; CDR3: CASSLGPDSLGDTEAFF
length: 14; V: TRBV4-1; D: TRBD1; J: TRBJ1-1; size: NA; DNA: TGCGCCAGCAGCGAAGCTGACAGGGGGAGGGAAGCTTTCTTT; CDR3: CASSEADRGREAFF
length: 14; V: TRBV6-5; D: NA; J: TRBJ1-3; size: NA; DNA: TGTGCCAGCAGCCCAAGTCGAGCTGGAAACACCATATATTTT; CDR3: CASSPSRAGNTIYF
length: 15; V: TRBV7-6; D: TRBD1; J: TRBJ1-2; size: once; DNA: TGTGCCAGCAGCTTATCCGCAGGGGGTAACTATGGCTACACCTTC; CDR3: CASSLSAGGNYGYTF
length: 15; V: TRBV7-8; D: TRBD1; J: TRBJ1-2; size: few; DNA: TGTGCCAGCAGCTTAGACCGGGGACAGGCCGATGGCTACACCTTC; CDR3: CASSLDRGQADGYTF
length: 14; V: TRBV7-9; D: NA; J: TRBJ1-2; size: NA; DNA: TGTGCCAGCAGCCAAATTCCAGGGATCGATGGCTACACCTTC; CDR3: CASSQIPGIDGYTF
length: 16; V: TRBV5-1; D: TRBD1; J: TRBJ1-2; size: NA; DNA: TGCGCCAGCGGCGAAGACAGGGCAAACACTAACTATGGCTACACCTTC; CDR3: CASGEDRANTNYGYTF
length: 15; V: TRBV5-1; D: NA; J: TRBJ1-2; size: NA; DNA: TGCGCCAGCAGTCCGGACAGCCAAGTCCACTATGGCTACACCTTC; CDR3: CASSPDSQVHYGYTF
length: 14; V: TRBV5-6; D: TRBD1; J: TRBJ1-1; size: NA; DNA: TGTGCCAGCAGCTACAGGGGGGTGCGGACTGAAGCTTTCTTT; CDR3: CASSYRGVRTEAFF
length: 14; V: TRBV27; D: NA; J: TRBJ2-5; size: few; DNA: TGTGCCAGCAGTTTAAGGGGGAAACGAGAGACCCAGTACTTC; CDR3: CASSLRGKRETQYF
length: 14; V: TRBV5-4; D: TRBD2; J: TRBJ2-5; size: NA; DNA: TGTGCCAGCAGTATCGGACTAGCGTTGGAGACCCAGTACTTC; CDR3: CASSIGLALETQYF
length: 14; V: TRBV5-1; D: NA; J: TRBJ1-1; size: NA; DNA: TGCGCCAGCAGCTTGGACGCCAGGGGATCTGAAGCTTTCTTT; CDR3: CASSLDARGSEAFF
length: 13; V: TRBV28; D: TRBD1; J: TRBJ2-3; size: NA; DNA: TGTGCCACTGGACAGGGAGGCACAGATACGCAGTATTTT; CDR3: CATGQGGTDTQYF
length: 15; V: TRBV7-2; D: TRBD2; J: TRBJ2-5; size: once; DNA: TGTGCCAGCAGCTTCGGAGCGGGGGTCGGAGAGACCCAGTACTTC; CDR3: CASSFGAGVGETQYF
length: 13; V: TRBV7-9; D: NA; J: TRBJ1-1; size: NA; DNA: TGTGCCAGCAGCGGCCCAGTGAACACTGAAGCTTTCTTT; CDR3: CASSGPVNTEAFF
length: 14; V: TRBV5-1; D: NA; J: TRBJ2-7; size: NA; DNA: TGCGCCAGCAGCTTGGCCGGGGGGCCCTACGAGCAGTACTTC; CDR3: CASSLAGGPYEQYF
length: 18; V: TRBV19; D: TRBD1; J: TRBJ1-6; size: NA; DNA: TGTGCCAGTACTTCCGGGACAGGGTTGCTACCCTATAATTCACCCCTCCACTTT; CDR3: CASTSGTGLLPYNSPLHF
length: 16; V: TRBV9; D: NA; J: TRBJ1-6; size: NA; DNA: TGTGCCAGCAGCGGTTCTGGGAGCTCCTATAATTCACCCCTCCACTTT; CDR3: CASSGSGSSYNSPLHF
length: 14; V: TRBV4-3; D: TRBD1; J: TRBJ1-1; size: NA; DNA: TGCGCCAGCAGCCAAGGGGGACAGGCTTCTGAAGCTTTCTTT; CDR3: CASSQGGQASEAFF
length: 14; V: TRBV28; D: NA; J: TRBJ2-3; size: NA; DNA: TGTGCCAGCAGTTCCGCCGGGTCCACAGATACGCAGTATTTT; CDR3: CASSSAGSTDTQYF
length: 14; V: TRBV9; D: TRBD1; J: TRBJ1-6; size: few; DNA: TGTGCCAGCAGCCTCGGGGACAGGATATCACCCCTCCACTTT; CDR3: CASSLGDRISPLHF
length: 12; V: TRBV28; D: NA; J: TRBJ1-1; size: NA; DNA: TGTGCCAGCAGTGACGCAGGGTGTGAAGCTTTCTTT; CDR3: CASSDAGCEAFF
length: 15; V: TRBV6-5; D: NA; J: TRBJ1-6; size: NA; DNA: TGTGCCAGCAGTTACTCAAGGGGCGTTGGGTCACCCCTCCACTTT; CDR3: CASSYSRGVGSPLHF
length: 15; V: TRBV6-5; D: NA; J: TRBJ1-1; size: NA; DNA: TGTGCCAGCAGGCGCTTAAGATCGGGGAACACTGAAGCTTTCTTT; CDR3: CASRRLRSGNTEAFF
length: 15; V: TRBV5-6; D: TRBD2; J: TRBJ2-1; size: NA; DNA: TGTGCCAGCAGCTTGGCGGGACTAGCGTCGAATGAGCAGTTCTTC; CDR3: CASSLAGLASNEQFF
length: 15; V: TRBV25-1; D: NA; J: TRBJ2-5; size: NA; DNA: TGTGCCAGCAGTGAATCATATACTCCTCAAGAGACCCAGTACTTC; CDR3: CASSESYTPQETQYF
length: 15; V: TRBV6-5; D: NA; J: TRBJ1-6; size: NA; DNA: TGTGCCAGCAGTTACTCGGGAGGGATGGCGTCACCCCTCCACTTT; CDR3: CASSYSGGMASPLHF
length: 17; V: TRBV4-3; D: TRBD2; J: TRBJ2-5; size: NA; DNA: TGCGCCAGCAGCCAAGTTCGGCGGGGGTTGTTGGGAGAGACCCAGTACTTC; CDR3: CASSQVRRGLLGETQYF
length: 13; V: TRBV7-2; D: NA; J: TRBJ1-2; size: NA; DNA: TGTGCCAGCAGCTTAGTAGAGGGCGGTGGCTACACCTTC; CDR3: CASSLVEGGGYTF
length: 14; V: TRBV11-2; D: NA; J: TRBJ2-7; size: NA; DNA: TGTGCCAGCAGCTTAGTTCGGGAATCCTACGAGCAGTACTTC; CDR3: CASSLVRESYEQYF
length: 19; V: TRBV2; D: TRBD1; J: TRBJ2-4; size: few; DNA: TGTGCCAGCAGGGGAAACAGGGGGGAAAGGGCAAGGGCCAAAAACATTCAGTACTTC; CDR3: CASRGNRGERARAKNIQYF
length: 17; V: TRBV9; D: NA; J: TRBJ1-2; size: NA; DNA: TGTGCCAGCAGCGGGGCAAAACAGGGTCGAACTACCTATGGCTACACCTTC; CDR3: CASSGAKQGRTTYGYTF
length: 15; V: TRBV27; D: NA; J: TRBJ1-6; size: NA; DNA: TGTGCCAGCAGTTCCTGGGTGGGGGGTAATTCACCCCTCCACTTT; CDR3: CASSSWVGGNSPLHF
length: 15; V: TRBV9; D: NA; J: TRBJ2-5; size: NA; DNA: TGTGCCAGCAGCGACAGGGATTGGTACCAAGAGACCCAGTACTTC; CDR3: CASSDRDWYQETQYF
length: 17; V: TRBV19; D: NA; J: TRBJ1-5; size: NA; DNA: TGTGCCAGTAGTTCACCGTCAGGGGCTCTAATCAATCAGCCCCAGCATTTT; CDR3: CASSSPSGALINQPQHF
length: 15; V: TRBV7-9; D: NA; J: TRBJ2-2; size: few; DNA: TGTGCCAGCAGCTCGGACAACAGGAACACCGGGGAGCTGTTTTTT; CDR3: CASSSDNRNTGELFF
length: 14; V: TRBV10-2; D: NA; J: TRBJ1-2; size: NA; DNA: TGCGCCACGTATACTGGGGGGGCGCTTCGTGGCTACACCTTC; CDR3: CATYTGGALRGYTF
length: 13; V: TRBV7-9; D: TRBD1; J: TRBJ1-2; size: once; DNA: TGTGCCAGCAGCTGGGGCGGGACAGGGGACCGCACCTTC; CDR3: CASSWGGTGDRTF
length: 17; V: TRBV5-8; D: NA; J: TRBJ2-3; size: few; DNA: TGTGCCAGCAGCTTTGCTGTGGGCGGGGGCCCCTCCCATACGCAGTATTTT; CDR3: CASSFAVGGGPSHTQYF
length: 14; V: TRBV7-6; D: NA; J: TRBJ1-1; size: NA; DNA: TGTGCCAGCAGCTCAGTTGGAGGGCCCACTGAAGCTTTCTTT; CDR3: CASSSVGGPTEAFF